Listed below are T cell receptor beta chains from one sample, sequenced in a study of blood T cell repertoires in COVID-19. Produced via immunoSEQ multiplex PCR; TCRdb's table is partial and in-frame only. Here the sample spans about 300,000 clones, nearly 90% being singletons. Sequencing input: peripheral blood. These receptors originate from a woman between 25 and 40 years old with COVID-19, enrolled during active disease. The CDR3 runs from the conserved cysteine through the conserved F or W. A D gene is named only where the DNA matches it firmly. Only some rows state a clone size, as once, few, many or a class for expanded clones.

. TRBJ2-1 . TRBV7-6 CASSLYASNVNEQFF TGTGCCAGCAGCTTATATGCTAGCAATGTGAATGAGCAGTTCTTC
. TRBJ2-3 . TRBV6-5 CASNSRGTDTQYF TGTGCCAGCAACAGCCGGGGGACAGATACGCAGTATTTT
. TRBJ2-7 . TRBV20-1 CSARSTNEQYF TGCAGTGCTAGATCTACGAACGAGCAGTACTTC
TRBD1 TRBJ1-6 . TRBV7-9 CASKNDRDNGSPLHF TGTGCCAGCAAAAACGACAGGGACAATGGTTCACCCCTCCACTTT
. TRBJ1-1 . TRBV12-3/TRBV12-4 CASSSGNTEAFF TGTGCCAGCAGTTCCGGGAACACTGAAGCTTTCTTT
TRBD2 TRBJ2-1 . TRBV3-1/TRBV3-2 CASSRGLAGGRYNEQFF TGTGCCAGCAGCCGTGGACTAGCGGGGGGGCGCTACAATGAGCAGTTCTTC
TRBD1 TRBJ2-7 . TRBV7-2 CASSLRGTDYEQYF TGTGCCAGCAGCTTAAGGGGGACAGACTACGAGCAGTACTTC
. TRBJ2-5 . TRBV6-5 CASRWDIQETQYF TGTGCCAGCAGATGGGACATCCAAGAGACCCAGTACTTC
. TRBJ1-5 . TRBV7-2 CASSLPGNQPQHF TGTGCCAGCAGCCTGCCGGGCAATCAGCCCCAGCATTTT
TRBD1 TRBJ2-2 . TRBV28 CVSSGQLFSGELFF TGTGTCAGTTCGGGACAGCTGTTTAGCGGGGAGCTGTTTTTT
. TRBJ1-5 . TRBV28 CASSFGGSSNQPQHF TGTGCCAGCAGTTTTGGCGGGTCGAGCAATCAGCCCCAGCATTTT
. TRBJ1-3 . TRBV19 CASSIGSWPDSGNTIYF TGTGCCAGTAGTATAGGTTCGTGGCCAGACTCTGGAAACACCATATATTTT
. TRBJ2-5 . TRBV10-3 CAISDLGETQYF TGTGCCATCAGTGATCTAGGAGAGACCCAGTACTTC
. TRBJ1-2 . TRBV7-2 CASSFYGGDGYTF TGTGCCAGCAGCTTTTACGGGGGAGATGGCTACACCTTC
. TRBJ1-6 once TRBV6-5 CASSTGSYNSPLHF TGTGCCAGCAGTACAGGGTCCTATAATTCACCCCTCCACTTT
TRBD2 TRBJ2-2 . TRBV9 CASSVLSGAGPGELFF TGTGCCAGCAGCGTATTATCTGGAGCGGGGCCCGGGGAGCTGTTTTTT
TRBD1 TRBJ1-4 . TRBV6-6 CASSYPGTGAEKLFF TGTGCCAGCAGTTACCCCGGGACAGGGGCTGAAAAACTGTTTTTT
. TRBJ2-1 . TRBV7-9 CASSLVGNEQFF TGTGCCAGCAGCTTAGTCGGCAATGAGCAGTTCTTC
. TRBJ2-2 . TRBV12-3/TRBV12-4 CASTLDRTGELFF TGTGCCAGCACCCTCGATCGGACCGGGGAGCTGTTTTTT
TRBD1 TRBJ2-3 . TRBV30 CAWSLGTGSADTQYF TGTGCCTGGTCATTGGGGACAGGGTCTGCAGATACGCAGTATTTT
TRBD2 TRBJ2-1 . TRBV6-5 CASRSLAGGSREQFF TGTGCCAGCAGGTCTCTAGCGGGGGGAAGTAGGGAGCAGTTCTTC
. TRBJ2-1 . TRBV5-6 CASSLGANEQFF TGTGCCAGCAGCTTGGGGGCCAATGAGCAGTTCTTC